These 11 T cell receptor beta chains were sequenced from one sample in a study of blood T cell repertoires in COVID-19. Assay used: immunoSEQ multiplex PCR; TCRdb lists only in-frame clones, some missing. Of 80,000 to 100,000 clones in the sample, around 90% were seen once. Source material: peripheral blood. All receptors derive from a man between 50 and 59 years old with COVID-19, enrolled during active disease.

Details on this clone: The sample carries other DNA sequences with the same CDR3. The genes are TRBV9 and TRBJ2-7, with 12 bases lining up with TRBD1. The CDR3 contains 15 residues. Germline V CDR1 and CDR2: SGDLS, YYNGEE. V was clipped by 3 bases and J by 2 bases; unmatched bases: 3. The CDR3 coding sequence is TGTGCCAGCAGCGCGGGACAGGGGGCCGCCTACGAGCAGTACTTC. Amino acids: CASSAGQGAAYEQYF.

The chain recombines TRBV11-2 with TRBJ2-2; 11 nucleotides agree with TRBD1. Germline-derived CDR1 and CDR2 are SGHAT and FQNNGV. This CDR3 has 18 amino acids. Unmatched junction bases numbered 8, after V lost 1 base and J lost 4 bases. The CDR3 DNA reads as TGTGCCAGCAGCTTAGCGCCCGGGACAGGGGGGCGCACCGGGGAGCTGTTTTTT. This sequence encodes CASSLAPGTGGRTGELFF.

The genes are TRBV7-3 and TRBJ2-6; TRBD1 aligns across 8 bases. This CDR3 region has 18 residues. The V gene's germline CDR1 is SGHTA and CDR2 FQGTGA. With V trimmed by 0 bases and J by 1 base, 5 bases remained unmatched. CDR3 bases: TGTGCCAGCAGCTTAACCCGGCAGGGGGCATCTGGGGCCAACGTCCTGACTTTC. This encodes CASSLTRQGASGANVLTF. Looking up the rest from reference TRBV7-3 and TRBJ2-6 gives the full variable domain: GAGVSQTPSNKVTEKGKYVELRCDPISGHTALYWYRQSLGQGPEFLIYFQGTGAADDSGLPNDRFFAVRPEGSVSTLKIQRTERGDSAVYLCASSLTRQGASGANVLTFGAGSRLTVL.

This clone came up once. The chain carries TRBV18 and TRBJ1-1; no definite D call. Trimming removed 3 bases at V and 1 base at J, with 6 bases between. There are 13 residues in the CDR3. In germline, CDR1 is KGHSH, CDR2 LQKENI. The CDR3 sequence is CASSPQANTEAFF. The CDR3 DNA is TGTGCCAGCTCACCCCAAGCGAACACTGAAGCTTTCTTT.

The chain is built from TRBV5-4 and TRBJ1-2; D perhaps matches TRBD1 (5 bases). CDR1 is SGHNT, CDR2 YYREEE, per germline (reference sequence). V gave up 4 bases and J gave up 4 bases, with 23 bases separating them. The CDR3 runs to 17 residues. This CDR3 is CASSNLTRGYGPYGYTF. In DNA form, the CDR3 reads TGTGCCAGCAGCAACCTCACTCGGGGGTACGGCCCCTATGGCTACACCTTC.

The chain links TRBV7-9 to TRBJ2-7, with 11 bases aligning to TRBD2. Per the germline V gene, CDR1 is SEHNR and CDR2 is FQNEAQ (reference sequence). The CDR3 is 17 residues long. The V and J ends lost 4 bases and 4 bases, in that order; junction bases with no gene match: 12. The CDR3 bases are TGTGCCAGCAGCTCCCCGGGGCCCCTAGCGGGGGGTTACGAGCAGTACTTC. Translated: CASSSPGPLAGGYEQYF.

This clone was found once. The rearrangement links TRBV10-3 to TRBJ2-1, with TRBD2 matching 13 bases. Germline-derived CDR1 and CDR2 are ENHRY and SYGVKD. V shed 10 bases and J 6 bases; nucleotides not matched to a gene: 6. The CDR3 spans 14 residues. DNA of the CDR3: TGTGCCACCCTGGGACTAGCGGGGATCAATGAGCAGTTCTTC. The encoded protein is CATLGLAGINEQFF.

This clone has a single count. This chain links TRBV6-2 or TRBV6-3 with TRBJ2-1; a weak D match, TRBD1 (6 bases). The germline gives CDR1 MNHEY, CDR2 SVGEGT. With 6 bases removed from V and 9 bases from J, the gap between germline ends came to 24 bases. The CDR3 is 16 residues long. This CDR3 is CASSRELQGPYVEQFF. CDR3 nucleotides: TGTGCCAGCAGCCGTGAGTTACAGGGACCTTATGTTGAGCAGTTCTTC.

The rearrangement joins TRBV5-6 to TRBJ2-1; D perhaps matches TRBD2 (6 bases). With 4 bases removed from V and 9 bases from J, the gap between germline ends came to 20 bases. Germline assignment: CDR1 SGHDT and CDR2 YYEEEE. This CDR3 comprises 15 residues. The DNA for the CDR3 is TGTGCCAGCAGCCTGACTAGGTCGACGTACGGTGAGCAGTTCTTC. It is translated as CASSLTRSTYGEQFF.

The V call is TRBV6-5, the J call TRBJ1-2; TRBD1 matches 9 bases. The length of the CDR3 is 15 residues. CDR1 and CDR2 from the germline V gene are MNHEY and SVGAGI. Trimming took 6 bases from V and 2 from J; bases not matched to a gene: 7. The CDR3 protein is CASRAETGGNYGYTF. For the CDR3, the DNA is TGTGCCAGCAGGGCTGAGACAGGGGGGAACTATGGCTACACCTTC.

The CDR3 loop is CASTRGHELSYNSPLHF. For the CDR3, the DNA is TGTGCCAGCACCCGGGGACACGAACTCTCCTATAATTCACCCCTCCACTTT. This chain joins TRBV2 and TRBJ1-6, with a tentative D call TRBD1 (6 bases). CDR1 and CDR2 from the germline V gene are SNHLY and FYNNEI. V lost 7 bases and J lost 0, with 16 bases in between. This CDR3 is 17 amino acids long.